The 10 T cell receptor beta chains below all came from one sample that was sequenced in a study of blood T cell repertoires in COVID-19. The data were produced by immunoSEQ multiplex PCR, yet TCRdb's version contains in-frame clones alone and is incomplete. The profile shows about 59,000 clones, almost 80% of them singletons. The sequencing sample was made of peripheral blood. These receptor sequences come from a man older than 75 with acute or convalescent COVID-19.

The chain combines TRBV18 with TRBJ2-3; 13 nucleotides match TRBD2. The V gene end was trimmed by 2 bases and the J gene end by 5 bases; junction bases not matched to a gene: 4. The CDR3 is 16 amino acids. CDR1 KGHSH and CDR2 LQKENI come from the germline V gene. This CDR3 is CASSPGTSGAVDTQYF. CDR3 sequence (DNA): TGTGCCAGCTCACCAGGGACTAGCGGGGCGGTAGATACGCAGTATTTT. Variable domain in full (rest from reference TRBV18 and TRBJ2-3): NAGVMQNPRHLVRRRGQEARLRCSPMKGHSHVYWYRQLPEEGLKFMVYLQKENIIDESGMPKERFSAEFPKEGPSILRIQQVVRGDSAAYFCASSPGTSGAVDTQYFGPGTRLTVL.

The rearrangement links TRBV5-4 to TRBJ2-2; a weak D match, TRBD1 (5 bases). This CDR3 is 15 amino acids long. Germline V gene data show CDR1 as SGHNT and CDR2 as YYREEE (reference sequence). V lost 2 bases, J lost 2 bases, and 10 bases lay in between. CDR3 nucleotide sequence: TGTGCCAGCAGCTTCGACAGAGGCAACACCGGGGAGCTGTTTTTT. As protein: CASSFDRGNTGELFF.

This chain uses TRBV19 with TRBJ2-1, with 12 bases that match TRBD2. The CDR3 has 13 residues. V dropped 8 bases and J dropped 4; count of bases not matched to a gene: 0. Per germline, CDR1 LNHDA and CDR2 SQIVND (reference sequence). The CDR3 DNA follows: TGTGCCAGTGGACTAGCGGGATACAATGAGCAGTTCTTC. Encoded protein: CASGLAGYNEQFF.

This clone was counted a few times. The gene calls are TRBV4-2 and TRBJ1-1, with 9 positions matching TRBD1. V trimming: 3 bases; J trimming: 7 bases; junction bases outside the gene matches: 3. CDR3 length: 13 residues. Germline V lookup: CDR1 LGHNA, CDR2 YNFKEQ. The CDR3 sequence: CASSQDRGVEAFF. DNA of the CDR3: TGTGCCAGCAGCCAGGACAGGGGCGTTGAAGCTTTCTTT.

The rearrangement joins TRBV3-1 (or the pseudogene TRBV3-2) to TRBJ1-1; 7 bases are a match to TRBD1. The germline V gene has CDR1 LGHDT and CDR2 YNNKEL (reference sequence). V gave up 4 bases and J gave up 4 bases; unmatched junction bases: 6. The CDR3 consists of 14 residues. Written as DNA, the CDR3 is TGTGCCAGCAGCCCGATCGAGGGGGCCACTGAAGCTTTCTTT. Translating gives CASSPIEGATEAFF.

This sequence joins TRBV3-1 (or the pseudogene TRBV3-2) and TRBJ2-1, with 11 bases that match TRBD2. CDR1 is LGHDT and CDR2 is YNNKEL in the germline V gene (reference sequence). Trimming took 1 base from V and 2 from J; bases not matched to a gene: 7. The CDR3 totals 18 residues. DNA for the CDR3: TGTGCCAGCAGCCAAGTGGGTAGCGGGGGGGCGCCCTACAATGAGCAGTTCTTC. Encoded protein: CASSQVGSGGAPYNEQFF.

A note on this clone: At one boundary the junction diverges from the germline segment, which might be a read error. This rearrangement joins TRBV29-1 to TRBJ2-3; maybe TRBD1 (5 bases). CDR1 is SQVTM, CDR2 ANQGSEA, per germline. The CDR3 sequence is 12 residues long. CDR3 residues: CVAGIVTDTQYF. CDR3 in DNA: TGTGTCGCAGGGATTGTCACAGATACGCAGTATTTT.

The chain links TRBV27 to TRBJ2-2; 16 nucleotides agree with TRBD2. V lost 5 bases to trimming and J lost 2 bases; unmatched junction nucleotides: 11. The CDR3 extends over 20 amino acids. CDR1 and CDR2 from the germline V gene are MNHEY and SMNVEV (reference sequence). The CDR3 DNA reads TGTGCCAGCAGTCCCGGGACTAGCGGGAGGGCCGTAATAAACACCGGGGAGCTGTTTTTT. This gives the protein CASSPGTSGRAVINTGELFF.

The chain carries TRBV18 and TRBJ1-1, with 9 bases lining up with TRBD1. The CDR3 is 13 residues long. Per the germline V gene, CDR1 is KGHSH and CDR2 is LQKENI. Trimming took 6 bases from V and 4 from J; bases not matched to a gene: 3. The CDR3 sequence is CASSLQGATEAFF. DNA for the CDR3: TGTGCCAGCTCCCTACAGGGGGCCACTGAAGCTTTCTTT.

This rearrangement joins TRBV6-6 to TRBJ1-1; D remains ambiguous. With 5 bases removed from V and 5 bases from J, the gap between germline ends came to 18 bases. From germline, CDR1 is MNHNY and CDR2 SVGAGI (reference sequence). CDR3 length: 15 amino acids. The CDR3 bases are TGTGCCAGCAGTCCGTCAGGAGGACGGTATACTGAAGCTTTCTTT. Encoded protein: CASSPSGGRYTEAFF.